This TCR beta chain derives from a study of blood T cells in healthy people across ages. Study in general: There was about one barcoded beta molecule captured by template switching per two T cells. Study outcomes and limitations: PBMCs that were unsorted prevented a conclusive naive versus antigen-experienced comparison.

The V gene lost 0 bases and the J gene lost 5 bases, with 11 bases spanning the gap. CDR1 and CDR2 from the germline V gene are SGHKS and YYEKEE (reference sequence). The CDR3 has 14 residues. A second PCR of 7 to 11 cycles used a sample-barcoded 5' primer and a J-beta primer mix. Each cDNA molecule, via a template-switch adaptor with 12 random nucleotides, was tagged. TCRdb itself ran the 5' RACE reads through MiXCR, one entry per CDR3 protein. The table lists 760,000 or so distinct CDR3 sequences, roughly 25% of them singletons, with 9.4% in the top ten. Many counts were recorded for this clonotype. The target antigen is unknown. This sample was also put to use in a study of T cells of mothers and their children.

The receptor was isolated from a boy aged 10-17 years in good health. V is TRBV5-5 and J is TRBJ1-1; TRBD1 is a possible D gene (6 bases). The sequenced material came from blood. CDR3 sequence reads: CASSLEGVRTEAFF. In DNA form, the CDR3 reads TGTGCCAGCAGCTTGGAGGGGGTACGGACTGAAGCTTTCTTT.